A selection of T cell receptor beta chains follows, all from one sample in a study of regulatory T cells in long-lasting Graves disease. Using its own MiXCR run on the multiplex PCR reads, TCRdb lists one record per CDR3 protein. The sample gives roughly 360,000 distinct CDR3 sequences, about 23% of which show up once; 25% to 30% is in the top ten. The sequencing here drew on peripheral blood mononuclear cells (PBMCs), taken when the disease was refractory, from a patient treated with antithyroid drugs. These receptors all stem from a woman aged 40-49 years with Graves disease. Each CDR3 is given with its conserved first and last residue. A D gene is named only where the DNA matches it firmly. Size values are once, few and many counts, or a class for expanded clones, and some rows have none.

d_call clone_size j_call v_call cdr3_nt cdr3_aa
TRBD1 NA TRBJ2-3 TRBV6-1 TGTGCCAGCAGATCTAGGGGACAGGGGGTTCTATCGTTGGCGCAGTATTTT CASRSRGQGVLSLAQYF
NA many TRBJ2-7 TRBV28 TGTGCCAGCAGTTATCTGGAGGGAGATGCCTACGAGCAGTACTTC CASSYLEGDAYEQYF
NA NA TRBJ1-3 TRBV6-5 TGTGCCAGCAGTTACTCGGGGGCTGCGGGAAACACCATATATTTT CASSYSGAAGNTIYF
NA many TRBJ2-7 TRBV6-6 TGTGCCAGCAGTTACTCGCACGGCGGGATGAGGTACGAGCAGTACTTC CASSYSHGGMRYEQYF
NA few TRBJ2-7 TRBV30 TGTGCCTGGAGCAGGGACACATCCTACGAGCAGTACTTC CAWSRDTSYEQYF
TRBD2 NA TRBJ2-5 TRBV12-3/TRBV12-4 TGTGCCAGCAGTACTGGGGGACTAGCGGGAGGGCCGACAGGGACCCAGTACTTC CASSTGGLAGGPTGTQYF
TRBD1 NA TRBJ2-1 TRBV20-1 TGCAGTGCTTCTAACAAACCCCCGGGACAGCCGCAGTTCTTC CSASNKPPGQPQFF
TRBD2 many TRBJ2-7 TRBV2 TGTGCCAGCAGTGCTAGGCTAGCGGGAGGTTTGCACGAGCAGTACTTC CASSARLAGGLHEQYF
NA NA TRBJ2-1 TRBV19 TGTGCCAGTAGTATGGGATCGGCAGGTAGCAATGAGCAGTTCTTC CASSMGSAGSNEQFF
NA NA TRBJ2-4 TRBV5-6 TGTGCCAGCGCATCAGGGGGGGCAAAAAACATTCAGTACTTC CASASGGAKNIQYF